What follows are 32 T cell receptor beta chains derived from one specimen sequenced in a study of blood T cell repertoires in COVID-19 (dated by TCRdb to about 2020). The receptor library was made with the immunoSEQ multiplex PCR assay. Imported from immuneACCESS, the table was reduced by TCRdb to in-frame sequences with V and J called. These copies leave out some clones; in studies compared against another copy, an unresolved V gene accounts for under half, and the cause of the remainder is not known. The sample table holds roughly 220,000 clones, of which roughly 85% were seen once. Of the sample, approximately 2% is held by the ten largest clones. The sample comprised peripheral blood. These receptors were collected from a man younger than 40 who had recovered from COVID-19.

The chain recombines TRBV5-6 with TRBJ1-2; 10 nucleotides match TRBD1. With V trimmed by 4 bases and J by 6 bases, 3 bases remained unmatched. CDR3 length: 13 amino acids. Germline V gene sequence: CDR1 SGHDT, CDR2 YYEEEE. The DNA of the CDR3 is TGTGCCAGCAGCGTCGACAGGGGGCATGGCTACACCTTC. It specifies CASSVDRGHGYTF.

This clone was observed once. The rearrangement links TRBV4-2 to TRBJ2-7; no clear D. Trimming cost V 1 base and J 2 bases, with 12 bases left between them. The CDR3 is 15 residues long. Looked up from germline, CDR1 is LGHNA and CDR2 is YNFKEQ. The CDR3 loop reads CASSQVGDGPYEQYF. DNA for the CDR3: TGTGCCAGCAGCCAAGTAGGAGACGGCCCCTACGAGCAGTACTTC.

The V call is TRBV18, the J call TRBJ2-6, with 10 bases that match TRBD1. The germline gives CDR1 KGHSH, CDR2 LQKENI. This CDR3 is 19 amino acids long. The junction had 6 bases not matched to a gene; V was cut back by 1 base and J by 0 bases. In nucleotides, the CDR3 is TGTGCCAGCTCACCACGCCGGGACAGGGGTAACTCTGGGGCCAACGTCCTGACTTTC. It is translated as CASSPRRDRGNSGANVLTF.

J is TRBJ2-7 and V is TRBV19; D is perhaps TRBD2 (5 bases). CDR3 size: 14 residues. The germline V and J ends were trimmed by 7 bases and 2 bases, with 15 bases remaining between them. From germline, CDR1 is LNHDA and CDR2 SQIVND (reference sequence). The CDR3 reads CASNPGIHPYEQYF. The CDR3, as DNA: TGTGCCAGTAACCCGGGGATACACCCCTACGAGCAGTACTTC.

The chain uses TRBV2 and TRBJ1-4, with 7 bases fitting TRBD1. The germline V gene encodes CDR1 SNHLY and CDR2 FYNNEI. CDR3 length equals 16 residues. J lost 8 bases, V lost 8 bases, and 17 bases had no gene match. The CDR3 loop reads CASPRETTGLREKLFF. The CDR3 DNA follows: TGTGCCAGCCCGCGTGAGACGACAGGGCTCCGGGAAAAACTGTTTTTT.

The chain has TRBV6-6 and TRBJ2-5; 9 positions match TRBD1. Germline-derived CDR1 and CDR2 are MNHNY and SVGAGI (reference sequence). This CDR3 spans 16 amino acids. Unmatched junction bases numbered 10, after V lost 6 bases and J lost 2 bases. CDR3 residues: CASSPYRGHSQETQYF. Written as DNA, the CDR3 is TGTGCCAGCAGCCCTTACAGGGGGCATTCGCAAGAGACCCAGTACTTC.

V and J are TRBV2 and TRBJ1-1; D may be TRBD1 (6 bases). Germline V gene data show CDR1 as SNHLY and CDR2 as FYNNEI. CDR3 length equals 16 residues. Trimming cost V 0 bases and J 1 base, with 12 bases left between them. CDR3 sequence: CASSEALGGQNTEAFF. The CDR3 DNA reads as TGTGCCAGCAGTGAAGCGCTTGGGGGACAGAACACTGAAGCTTTCTTT.

The chain combines TRBV29-1 with TRBJ1-1; D is possibly TRBD1 (6 bases). V lost 7 bases to trimming and J lost 4 bases, with 19 bases between them. CDR3 length equals 14 residues. Germline values: CDR1 SQVTM, CDR2 ANQGSEA. CDR3 in amino acids: CSAGQNKPATEAFF. As DNA, the CDR3 is TGCAGCGCCGGACAGAACAAACCAGCCACTGAAGCTTTCTTT.

V usage is TRBV29-1 and J usage is TRBJ2-5, with 7 bases that match TRBD2. The CDR3 contains 12 residues. Germline assignment: CDR1 SQVTM and CDR2 ANQGSEA. V lost 7 bases to trimming and J lost 4 bases; unmatched junction nucleotides: 6. The CDR3 reads CSASGLRETQYF. As DNA, the CDR3 is TGCAGCGCGTCGGGACTACGAGAGACCCAGTACTTC.

The chain employs TRBV5-8 and TRBJ2-2; D might be TRBD1 (5 bases). Trimming cost V 3 bases and J 0 bases, with 15 bases left between them. The CDR3 extends over 17 amino acids. Germline V lookup: CDR1 SGHTS, CDR2 YDEGEE. This chain's CDR3 is CASSSGSYQTNTGELFF. CDR3 DNA sequence: TGTGCCAGCAGCTCAGGGTCCTACCAAACGAACACCGGGGAGCTGTTTTTT.

V and J are TRBV24-1 and TRBJ1-4; 9 bases fit TRBD1. Germline V gene data show CDR1 as KGHDR and CDR2 as SFDVKD. This CDR3 region has 17 residues. The J segment lost 2 bases and the V segment lost 9 bases, leaving 12 bases of the junction unmatched. The CDR3 nucleotides read TGTGCCACCCAAAGCGGAGGGACAGGGATGACTAATGAAAAACTGTTTTTT. This codes for CATQSGGTGMTNEKLFF.

The chain employs TRBV7-9 and TRBJ2-7; a weak D match, TRBD2 (6 bases). Germline lookup yields CDR1 SEHNR and CDR2 FQNEAQ (reference sequence). CDR3 size: 14 residues. V lost 4 bases to trimming and J lost 3 bases, with 13 bases between them. The DNA of the CDR3 is TGTGCCAGCAGCTCTCCGGGAGCCCTCTACGAGCAGTACTTC. Protein product: CASSSPGALYEQYF.

V is TRBV7-6 and J is TRBJ1-3, with a possible D match to TRBD1 (5 bases). This CDR3 has 17 residues. Trimming took 2 bases from V and 4 from J, leaving 18 bases between them. Looked up from germline, CDR1 is SGHVS and CDR2 is FNYEAQ. The CDR3 DNA sequence: TGTGCCAGCAGCTTATGGTCGACAGTCTTACAAGGAAACACCATATATTTT. Amino acid sequence: CASSLWSTVLQGNTIYF.

The chain uses TRBV3-1 (or the pseudogene TRBV3-2) and TRBJ1-3; the D is unclear. The CDR3 totals 15 residues. CDR1 and CDR2 (germline): LGHDT, YNNKEL (reference sequence). V lost 0 bases and J 2 bases, leaving 8 bases between the germline ends. The CDR3 DNA reads as TGTGCCAGCAGCCAAGACGCGACTACTGGAAACACCATATATTTT. Its translation: CASSQDATTGNTIYF.

The gene calls are TRBV4-1 and TRBJ1-2; TRBD1 is a possible D gene (6 bases). This CDR3 spans 18 amino acids. Germline V gene data show CDR1 as MGHRA and CDR2 as YSYEKL. Trimming pared 3 bases from V and 4 bases from J, leaving 24 bases between. The CDR3 here is CASSHLGRGGVQSYGYTF. The CDR3 DNA follows: TGCGCCAGCAGCCACCTCGGGAGGGGGGGGGTTCAATCCTATGGCTACACCTTC.

The table lists this clone with a count of one. The chain joins TRBV6-1 to TRBJ2-3; D not resolved. V lost 2 bases and J 1 base, leaving 13 bases between the germline ends. CDR3 length equals 16 residues. Germline CDR1 and CDR2: MNHNS and SASEGT. In DNA, the CDR3 is TGTGCCAGCAGTGAACCCCCCCCACCGGGCACAGATACGCAGTATTTT. Its translation is CASSEPPPPGTDTQYF.

The chain joins TRBV6-5 to TRBJ1-1; maybe TRBD1 (5 bases). Germline V gene sequence: CDR1 MNHEY, CDR2 SVGAGI. The ends were cut back, 0 bases at V and 1 base at J, with 12 bases in the middle. The CDR3 loop spans 16 amino acids. The CDR3 DNA reads TGTGCCAGCAGTTACTCTGGGGGGGTCGGGAACACTGAAGCTTTCTTT. Its translation is CASSYSGGVGNTEAFF.

This clone was counted only a few times. The chain carries TRBV6-5 and TRBJ2-7; 7 bases line up with TRBD2. Looked up from germline, CDR1 is MNHEY and CDR2 is SVGAGI. The CDR3 is 15 residues long. The V and J ends lost 4 bases and 3 bases, in that order; junction bases with no gene match: 9. This chain's CDR3 is CASSSKEAGVYEQYF. The DNA for the CDR3 is TGTGCCAGCAGTTCCAAGGAGGCGGGGGTCTACGAGCAGTACTTC.

The genes are TRBV7-2 and TRBJ2-7; 11 bases line up with TRBD2. Germline V gives CDR1 SGHTA, CDR2 FQGNSA. CDR3 size: 18 residues. The junction had 11 bases not matched to a gene; V was cut back by 2 bases and J by 2 bases. The CDR3 loop reads CASSLLLLAGGVTYEQYF. The DNA of the CDR3 is TGTGCCAGCAGCTTACTTCTATTAGCGGGGGGGGTTACCTACGAGCAGTACTTC.

This rearrangement joins TRBV6-5 to TRBJ1-1; D is uncertain. This CDR3 is 12 amino acids long. Per the germline V gene, CDR1 is MNHEY and CDR2 is SVGAGI. Between the trimmed V and J ends, which lost 8 bases and 8 bases, there was a span of 15 bases. CDR3 sequence (DNA): TGTGCCAGCCGTAGGTGGAACAGCGAAGCTTTCTTT. Translation: CASRRWNSEAFF.

The chain joins TRBV9 to TRBJ2-7; perhaps TRBD1 as D (5 bases). This CDR3 is 15 amino acids long. V lost 3 bases and J 1 base, leaving 14 bases between the germline ends. Germline V gene lookup returns CDR1 SGDLS and CDR2 YYNGEE. In DNA form, the CDR3 reads TGTGCCAGCAGCGACCGAGAGACAGCTTCCTACGAGCAGTACTTC. It encodes CASSDRETASYEQYF.

The V gene is TRBV19, the J gene TRBJ1-6; D not certain. Deletions cut 4 bases from V and 8 bases from J, with 9 bases between. Germline V CDR1 and CDR2: LNHDA, SQIVND (reference sequence). The length of the CDR3 is 13 residues. CDR3 DNA: TGTGCCAGTAGTAGCGGTGCCGATTCACCCCTCCACTTT. As protein: CASSSGADSPLHF.

The rearrangement joins TRBV11-2 to TRBJ1-1; tentatively, D is TRBD1 (6 bases). The CDR3 covers 14 residues. Trimming took off 1 base at V and 8 bases at J, with 14 bases between the two ends. The germline gives CDR1 SGHAT, CDR2 FQNNGV. The CDR3, as DNA: TGTGCCAGCAGCTTAGGGGGAGGGGGAGTCGAAGCTTTCTTT. Its protein is CASSLGGGGVEAFF.

Comments on this clone: This may be a read error: a much more frequent sequence differs by one nucleotide. This chain uses TRBV5-4 with TRBJ1-2, with D possibly TRBD1 on 6 matching bases. The CDR3 is made up of 13 amino acids. CDR1 and CDR2 from the germline V gene are SGHNT and YYREEE (reference sequence). Trimming cost V 0 bases and J 3 bases, with 6 bases left between them. CDR3 coding DNA: TGTGCCAGCAGCTTGGACAGGGACTATGGCTACACCTTC. As protein: CASSLDRDYGYTF.

Here the CDR3 DNA reads TGTGCCAGCAGCCGACAGGGAAGGTATGGCTACACCTTC. As protein: CASSRQGRYGYTF. The chain combines TRBV27 with TRBJ1-2; 7 nucleotides agree with TRBD1. The CDR3 is 13 amino acids. The V gene end was trimmed by 6 bases and the J gene end by 5 bases; junction bases not matched to a gene: 6. Germline loops: CDR1 MNHEY, CDR2 SMNVEV (reference sequence).

J is TRBJ2-2 and V is TRBV7-7, with 7 positions matching TRBD2. Germline-derived CDR1 and CDR2 are SSHAT and FNYEAQ (reference sequence). The CDR3 spans 16 residues. The V gene end was trimmed by 5 bases and the J gene end by 1 base; junction bases not matched to a gene: 7. The CDR3 DNA reads as TGTGCCAGCAGCCAAGGGGAGGGGTGGAACACCGGGGAGCTGTTTTTT. This codes for CASSQGEGWNTGELFF.

This clone was found once. The chain is built from TRBV5-4 and TRBJ2-2; no definite D call. The germline gives CDR1 SGHNT, CDR2 YYREEE (reference sequence). The CDR3 consists of 12 residues. Between the trimmed V and J ends, which lost 5 bases and 6 bases, there was a span of 8 bases. The CDR3 DNA reads as TGTGCCAGCAGTCGGTGGTCCGGGGAGCTGTTTTTT. It yields the protein CASSRWSGELFF. Full variable domain (rest looked up from reference TRBV5-4 and TRBJ2-2): ETGVTQSPTHLIKTRGQQVTLRCSSQSGHNTVSWYQQALGQGPQFIFQYYREEENGRGNFPPRFSGLQFPNYSSELNVNALELDDSALYLCASSRWSGELFFGEGSRLTVL.

This clone was seen a single time. This chain uses TRBV27 with TRBJ1-3; D possibly corresponds to TRBD1 (5 bases). Germline CDR1 reads MNHEY; CDR2 reads SMNVEV (reference sequence). The CDR3 is made up of 14 amino acids. The V end was cut by 10 bases, the J end by 0 bases, with 13 bases between. The CDR3 DNA reads as TGTGCCACCCGGGGACTGACCTCTGGAAACACCATATATTTT. Translating gives CATRGLTSGNTIYF.

This rearrangement joins TRBV12-5 to TRBJ1-6; 8 bases agree with TRBD1. V dropped 0 bases and J dropped 7; count of bases not matched to a gene: 20. This CDR3 spans 21 amino acids. Germline values: CDR1 LGHNT, CDR2 FRNRAP. The CDR3 is CASGLVRLAGGRQEPNSPLHF. Written as DNA, the CDR3 is TGTGCTAGTGGTTTGGTACGGCTGGCAGGGGGCCGCCAAGAGCCCAATTCACCCCTCCACTTT. Variable domain in full (rest from reference TRBV12-5 and TRBJ1-6): DARVTQTPRHKVTEMGQEVTMRCQPILGHNTVFWYRQTMMQGLELLAYFRNRAPLDDSGMPKDRFSAEMPDATLATLKIQPSEPRDSAVYFCASGLVRLAGGRQEPNSPLHFGNGTRLTVT.

V and J are TRBV5-1 and TRBJ1-4, with 7 positions matching TRBD1. The CDR3 is 14 residues long. From germline, CDR1 is SGHRS and CDR2 YFSETQ. The ends lost 3 bases at V and 6 bases at J; junction bases unmatched: 5. The DNA for the CDR3 is TGCGCCAGCAGCTCGCAGGGACAGCATGAAAAACTGTTTTTT. Translation gives CASSSQGQHEKLFF. Drawing the rest from reference TRBV5-1 and TRBJ1-4, the complete variable domain is KAGVTQTPRYLIKTRGQQVTLSCSPISGHRSVSWYQQTPGQGLQFLFEYFSETQRNKGNFPGRFSGRQFSNSRSEMNVSTLELGDSALYLCASSSQGQHEKLFFGSGTQLSVL.

The genes are TRBV9 and TRBJ1-4, with TRBD1 as a possible D gene (5 bases). The V and J ends lost 7 bases and 7 bases respectively, with 14 bases between them. The CDR3 is made up of 13 amino acids. Germline V lookup: CDR1 SGDLS, CDR2 YYNGEE. The DNA for the CDR3 is TGTGCCAGCCAGGCAGGGTCGCGTGAAAAACTGTTTTTT. Its translation: CASQAGSREKLFF.

V gene TRBV3-1 (or the pseudogene TRBV3-2) combines with J gene TRBJ2-3; no firm D call. The CDR3 totals 16 residues. With 1 base removed from V and 2 bases from J, the gap between germline ends came to 13 bases. The germline V gene encodes CDR1 LGHDT and CDR2 YNNKEL (reference sequence). CDR3 amino acids: CASSQGRGSHTDTQYF. In DNA form, the CDR3 reads TGTGCCAGCAGCCAAGGCCGAGGCAGCCACACAGATACGCAGTATTTT.